This record looks at one TCR beta chain sequence and its context. As originally analysed: Estimation of nucleated cell counts relied on the amplification of reference gene primers. The method was immunoSEQ multiplex PCR; TCRdb's version includes in-frame clones alone and lacks a portion of them. That table gives V, J and clone size, and the DNA gave D and trimming. The sample records 310,000 or so clones, about nine tenths being singletons. These data come from a study of blood T cell repertoires in COVID-19. The CDR3 has 16 amino acids. The germline gives CDR1 SGHTA, CDR2 FQGNSA. V shed 5 bases and J 0 bases; nucleotides not matched to a gene: 9.

The V gene is TRBV7-2, the J gene TRBJ2-7; 8 bases are shared with TRBD2. The material sequenced was peripheral blood. This receptor was obtained from a man aged 50 or older with active or convalescent COVID-19. CDR3 in amino acids: CASSARAGDSSYEQYF. CDR3 nucleotides: TGTGCCAGCAGCGCCAGAGCGGGGGATAGCTCCTACGAGCAGTACTTC.